This record looks at one T cell receptor beta chain sequence and its context. Germline V gene lookup returns CDR1 LNHNV and CDR2 YYDKDF (reference sequence). This CDR3 region has 15 residues. Trimming left V 3 bases short and J 3 bases short, with 11 bases between. The library targeted TCRbeta and was prepared with unique molecular identifiers. TCRdb re-derived calls from the PCR reads in MiXCR, one entry per CDR3 protein. The sample has about 600,000 distinct CDR3 sequences; roughly a tenth are singletons. The data stem from a study of T-cell reconstitution after alpha-beta-depleted transplantation in children.

This specimen was PBMCs from the stem cell graft donor, taken from the stem cell graft. This clonotype originated in a human donor who donated a stem cell graft to a child with acute myeloid leukemia. V usage is TRBV15 and J usage is TRBJ2-2, with a possible D match to TRBD2 (5 bases). The CDR3 nucleotides read TGTGCCACCAGCAGGGACGGGATTCACACCGGGGAGCTGTTTTTT. It codes for CATSRDGIHTGELFF.